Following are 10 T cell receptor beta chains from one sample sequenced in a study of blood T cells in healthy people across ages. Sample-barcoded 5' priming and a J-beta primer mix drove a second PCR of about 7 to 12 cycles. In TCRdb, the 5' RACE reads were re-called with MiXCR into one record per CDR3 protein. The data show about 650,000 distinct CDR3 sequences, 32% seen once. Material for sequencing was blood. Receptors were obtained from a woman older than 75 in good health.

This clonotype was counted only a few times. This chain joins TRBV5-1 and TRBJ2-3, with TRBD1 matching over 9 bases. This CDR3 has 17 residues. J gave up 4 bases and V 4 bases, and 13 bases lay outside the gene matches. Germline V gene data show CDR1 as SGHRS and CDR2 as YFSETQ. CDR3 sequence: CASSPLGQGRMSDTQYF. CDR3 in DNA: TGCGCCAGCAGCCCCCTCGGACAGGGGAGAATGTCAGATACGCAGTATTTT.

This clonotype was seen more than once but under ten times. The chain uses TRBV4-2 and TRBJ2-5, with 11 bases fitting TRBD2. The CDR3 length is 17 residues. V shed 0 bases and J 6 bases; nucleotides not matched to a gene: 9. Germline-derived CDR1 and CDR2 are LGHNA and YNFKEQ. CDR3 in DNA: TGTGCCAGCAGCCAAGATAGTACTAGCGGGAGTGGGAAGACCCAGTACTTC. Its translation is CASSQDSTSGSGKTQYF.

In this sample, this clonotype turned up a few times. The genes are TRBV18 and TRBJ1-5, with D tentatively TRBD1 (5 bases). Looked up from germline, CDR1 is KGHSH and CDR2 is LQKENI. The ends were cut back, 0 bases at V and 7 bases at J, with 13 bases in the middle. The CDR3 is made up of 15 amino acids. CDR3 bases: TGTGCCAGCTCACCACCTCCCAGGGAAGGACAGCCCCAGCATTTT. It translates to CASSPPPREGQPQHF.

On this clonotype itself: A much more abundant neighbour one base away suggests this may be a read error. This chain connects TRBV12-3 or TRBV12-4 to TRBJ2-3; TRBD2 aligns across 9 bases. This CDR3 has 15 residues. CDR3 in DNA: TGTGCCAGCAGTTTTGGCGGGGGGGCGGGAGATGCGCAGTATTTT. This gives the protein CASSFGGGAGDAQYF.

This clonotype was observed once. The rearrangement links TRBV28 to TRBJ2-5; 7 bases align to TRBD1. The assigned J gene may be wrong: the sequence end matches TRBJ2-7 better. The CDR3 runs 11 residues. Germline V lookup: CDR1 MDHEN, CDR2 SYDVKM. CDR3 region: CACADRSEQYF. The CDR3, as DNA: TGTGCCTGCGCGGACAGGAGCGAGCAGTACTTC.

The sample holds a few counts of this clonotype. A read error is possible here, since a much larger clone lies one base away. In nucleotides, the CDR3 is TGTGCCAGCAGTGGGGGTAGGGAACGTGAGCAGTACTTC. Protein: CASSGGREREQYF. The chain has TRBV6-1 and TRBJ2-5, with D unclear. The CDR3 covers 13 residues. In germline, CDR1 is MNHNS, CDR2 SASEGT. V lost 4 bases, J lost 11 bases, and 17 bases lay in between.

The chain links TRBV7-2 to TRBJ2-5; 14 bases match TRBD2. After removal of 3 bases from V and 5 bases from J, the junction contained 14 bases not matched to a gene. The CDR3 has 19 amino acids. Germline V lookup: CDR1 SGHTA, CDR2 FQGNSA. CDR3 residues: CASSFRLAGGQSEVETQYF. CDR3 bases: TGTGCCAGCAGCTTTAGACTAGCGGGGGGGCAGTCTGAGGTGGAGACCCAGTACTTC.

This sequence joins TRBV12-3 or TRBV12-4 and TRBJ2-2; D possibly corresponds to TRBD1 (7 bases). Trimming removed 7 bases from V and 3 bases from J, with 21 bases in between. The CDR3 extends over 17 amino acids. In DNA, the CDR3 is TGTGCCAGCATCCTTCTCTTGGGCAGGGGGGACACCGGGGAGCTGTTTTTT. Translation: CASILLLGRGDTGELFF.

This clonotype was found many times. CDR3 protein: CSARASAVNYGYTF. The CDR3 coding sequence is TGCAGTGCTAGAGCTTCGGCAGTCAACTATGGCTACACCTTC. The chain has TRBV20-1 and TRBJ1-2, with D unclear. V was clipped by 1 base and J by 2 bases, with 11 bases between them. This CDR3 spans 14 amino acids. Germline loops: CDR1 DFQATT, CDR2 SNEGSKA (reference sequence).

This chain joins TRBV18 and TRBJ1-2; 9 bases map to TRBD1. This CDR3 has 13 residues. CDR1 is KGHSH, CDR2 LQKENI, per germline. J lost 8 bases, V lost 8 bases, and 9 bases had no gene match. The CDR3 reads CASLGTGTDGYTF. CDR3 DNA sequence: TGTGCCAGCCTCGGGACAGGGACCGACGGCTACACCTTC.